The 27 T cell receptor beta chains given below trace back to one sample, sequenced in a study of Ad26.COV2.S vaccination and SARS-CoV-2 variants. The assay was immunoSEQ multiplex PCR, and TCRdb's table has in-frame clones only and misses some. The data contain 350,000 to 500,000 clones, about 90% of them singletons. Noted treatment: 15 to 20 received Ad26.COV2.S at low or high dose, single or two shots; about 5 received placebo; per-sample allocation not given. Sample collection was performed on day 63 after the first vaccine or placebo injection. The sequenced sample was peripheral blood, obtained in a trial of Ad26.COV2.S vaccine versus placebo. These receptors originate from a person between 18 and 60 years old who received the Ad26.COV2.S COVID-19 vaccine or a placebo.

The CDR3 coding sequence is TGTGCCACCGCCCAGGTTGGAGAGACCCAGTACTTC. It specifies CATAQVGETQYF. The chain uses TRBV24-1 and TRBJ2-5; D not resolved. The CDR3 runs to 12 residues. CDR1 and CDR2 (germline): KGHDR, SFDVKD. Trimming removed 9 bases from V and 4 bases from J, with 11 bases in between.

This clone has only a few counts. The V gene is TRBV7-2, the J gene TRBJ1-2; TRBD1 might be the D (5 bases). This CDR3 is 14 amino acids long. Trimming left V 5 bases short and J 8 bases short, with 18 bases between. Per germline, CDR1 SGHTA and CDR2 FQGNSA. CDR3 sequence: CASSPGHTAEGYTF. In DNA, the CDR3 is TGTGCCAGCAGCCCTGGACATACGGCGGAAGGCTACACCTTC.

The chain carries TRBV24-1 and TRBJ2-7; D gene uncertain. Germline assignment: CDR1 KGHDR and CDR2 SFDVKD. The CDR3 has 14 amino acids. Trimming pared 2 bases from V and 2 bases from J, leaving 9 bases between. The CDR3 loop is CATSDSRYPYEQYF. CDR3 coding DNA: TGTGCCACCAGTGATTCGAGGTACCCCTACGAGCAGTACTTC.

This chain joins TRBV9 and TRBJ2-5; 11 nucleotides match TRBD2. V gave up 4 bases and J gave up 5 bases; unmatched junction bases: 7. Germline lookup yields CDR1 SGDLS and CDR2 YYNGEE. This CDR3 spans 15 amino acids. The CDR3 coding sequence is TGTGCCAGCAGCCTAGCGGGAGGTTCAGGGGAGACCCAGTACTTC. Encoded protein: CASSLAGGSGETQYF.

The CDR3 loop is CASSEWPVGQGRGEQYF. In nucleotides, the CDR3 is TGTGCCAGCAGTGAATGGCCCGTTGGACAGGGACGAGGCGAGCAGTACTTC. The J gene is TRBJ2-7, the V gene TRBV6-1, with TRBD1 matching over 8 bases. CDR1 is MNHNS and CDR2 is SASEGT in the germline V gene. V was clipped by 2 bases and J by 6 bases; unmatched bases: 15. The CDR3 is 17 amino acids.

The J gene is TRBJ2-1, the V gene TRBV7-2, with 11 bases lining up with TRBD1. Per germline, CDR1 SGHTA and CDR2 FQGNSA. The CDR3 has 15 amino acids. With V trimmed by 5 bases and J by 4 bases, 4 bases remained unmatched. DNA for the CDR3: TGTGCCAGCAGCGAGGACAGGGGGCTTTACAATGAGCAGTTCTTC. It encodes CASSEDRGLYNEQFF.

This clone occurred once. The rearrangement joins TRBV28 to TRBJ2-1; D may be TRBD1 (5 bases). With 3 bases removed from V and 5 bases from J, the gap between germline ends came to 14 bases. The germline V gene encodes CDR1 MDHEN and CDR2 SYDVKM. CDR3 length: 15 amino acids. The CDR3 is CASSFGRVEHNEQFF. The CDR3 bases are TGTGCCAGCAGTTTTGGCAGGGTCGAGCACAATGAGCAGTTCTTC. The entire variable domain, with the rest obtained from reference TRBV28 and TRBJ2-1, is as follows: DVKVTQSSRYLVKRTGEKVFLECVQDMDHENMFWYRQDPGLGLRLIYFSYDVKMKEKGDIPEGYSVSREKKERFSLILESASTNQTSMYLCASSFGRVEHNEQFFGPGTRLTVL.

The V call is TRBV7-8, the J call TRBJ1-1; unclear D gene. CDR3 length equals 13 residues. Trimming shortened V by 8 bases and J by 0 bases, and 10 bases separated the two germline ends. Germline CDR1 reads SGHVS; CDR2 reads FQNEAQ. DNA of the CDR3: TGTGCCAGCTTCCAGGCTCTGAACACTGAAGCTTTCTTT. Its translation: CASFQALNTEAFF.

The chain has TRBV30 and TRBJ1-5; D might be TRBD1 (6 bases). The CDR3 consists of 15 residues. Germline CDR1 GTSNPN, CDR2 SVGIG (reference sequence). V was trimmed by 4 bases and J by 2 bases, leaving 15 bases between them. The CDR3 sequence: CAWTQGLIGNQPQHF. The CDR3 DNA follows: TGTGCCTGGACGCAGGGGCTGATTGGCAATCAGCCCCAGCATTTT.

The V gene is TRBV18, the J gene TRBJ2-3; D is possibly TRBD2 (6 bases). The V and J ends lost 9 bases and 2 bases respectively, with 15 bases between them. The CDR3 runs 14 residues. Germline-derived CDR1 and CDR2 are KGHSH and LQKENI. CDR3 amino acids: CASSASGDTDTQYF. CDR3 sequence (DNA): TGTGCCAGTTCGGCATCGGGAGACACAGATACGCAGTATTTT. Looking up the rest from reference TRBV18 and TRBJ2-3 gives the full variable domain: NAGVMQNPRHLVRRRGQEARLRCSPMKGHSHVYWYRQLPEEGLKFMVYLQKENIIDESGMPKERFSAEFPKEGPSILRIQQVVRGDSAAYFCASSASGDTDTQYFGPGTRLTVL.

CDR3 nucleotides: TGTGCCAGCAGCTTGGTGGGGGCACAGGAAAAACTGTTTTTT. Amino acid sequence: CASSLVGAQEKLFF. The chain couples TRBV5-4 to TRBJ1-4; D perhaps matches TRBD1 (6 bases). From germline, CDR1 is SGHNT and CDR2 YYREEE (reference sequence). This CDR3 is 14 amino acids long. The germline V and J ends were trimmed by 0 bases and 8 bases, with 11 bases remaining between them.

The gene calls are TRBV7-2 and TRBJ2-1, with TRBD2 as a possible D gene (6 bases). V was shortened by 8 bases and J by 6 bases, with 17 bases between the two germline ends. The CDR3 is 14 amino acids. In germline, CDR1 is SGHTA, CDR2 FQGNSA. The CDR3 region is CASSSLAGRNEQFF. The CDR3 DNA reads TGTGCCAGCTCCTCCCTCGCGGGGCGCAATGAGCAGTTCTTC.

The chain couples TRBV3-1 (or the pseudogene TRBV3-2) to TRBJ1-1, with TRBD1 as a possible D gene (5 bases). V shed 4 bases and J shed 0 bases, with 9 bases lying between them. The CDR3 sequence is 14 residues long. Germline CDR1 LGHDT, CDR2 YNNKEL (reference sequence). CDR3 residues: CASSRQTVNTEAFF. For the CDR3, the DNA is TGTGCCAGCAGCCGCCAGACAGTGAACACTGAAGCTTTCTTT.

This chain links TRBV7-8 with TRBJ1-4; no clear D. V gave up 1 base and J gave up 10 bases, with 10 bases separating them. CDR1 is SGHVS, CDR2 FQNEAQ, per germline. This CDR3 is built from 13 residues. CDR3 sequence: CASSLGQDGKLFF. The CDR3 DNA sequence: TGTGCCAGCAGCTTAGGCCAGGATGGAAAACTGTTTTTT.

This chain connects TRBV2 to TRBJ2-7; D is possibly TRBD2 (7 bases). V was pared by 7 bases and J by 5 bases, with 15 bases between. Looked up from germline, CDR1 is SNHLY and CDR2 is FYNNEI. The CDR3 sequence is 13 residues long. The DNA of the CDR3 is TGTGCCAGCACCAAGGGGGGGGGCAACGAGCAGTACTTC. This encodes CASTKGGGNEQYF.

The chain employs TRBV25-1 and TRBJ2-7; TRBD2 matches 10 bases. V shed 5 bases and J 2 bases; nucleotides not matched to a gene: 6. The CDR3 covers 15 residues. Germline values: CDR1 MGHDK, CDR2 SYGVNS. The DNA for the CDR3 is TGTGCCAGCAGTTCCCCTAGCGGGAGAACCTACGAGCAGTACTTC. This codes for CASSSPSGRTYEQYF.

The chain has TRBV3-1 (or the pseudogene TRBV3-2) and TRBJ2-7, with TRBD2 identical over 7 bases. This CDR3 region has 13 residues. Germline CDR1 is LGHDT and CDR2 is YNNKEL (reference sequence). Trimming removed 4 bases from V and 4 bases from J; junction bases left unmatched: 4. CDR3 region: CASSPGLVYEQYF. In DNA, the CDR3 is TGTGCCAGCAGCCCCGGACTAGTATACGAGCAGTACTTC.

This clone is a singleton in its sample. The rearrangement links TRBV5-6 to TRBJ1-5; tentative D call: TRBD1 (5 bases). Germline V gene lookup returns CDR1 SGHDT and CDR2 YYEEEE. Trimming stripped 1 base from V and 8 bases from J, with 10 bases between. The CDR3 totals 13 residues. Here the CDR3 DNA reads TGTGCCAGCAGCTTGTGGGGGGAAAAGCCCCAGCATTTT. Protein product: CASSLWGEKPQHF.

This clone has more than one count but fewer than ten. CDR3: CASSFGGSNTGELFF. CDR3 sequence (DNA): TGTGCCAGCAGCTTTGGGGGGTCTAACACCGGGGAGCTGTTTTTT. The rearrangement links TRBV9 to TRBJ2-2, with D maybe TRBD2 (6 bases). This CDR3 comprises 15 residues. V shed 4 bases and J shed 2 bases, with 12 bases lying between them. CDR1 and CDR2 (germline): SGDLS, YYNGEE.

The chain combines TRBV7-2 with TRBJ1-6; D gene unclear. The CDR3 length is 13 residues. CDR1 and CDR2 from the germline V gene are SGHTA and FQGNSA. V lost 5 bases to trimming and J lost 7 bases, with 9 bases between them. CDR3: CASSIKQNSPLHF. CDR3 DNA: TGTGCCAGCAGCATAAAACAGAATTCACCCCTCCACTTT.

Points on this clone: The junction departs from germline at one end; a sequencing error may be responsible. The V call is TRBV5-8, the J call TRBJ1-5; D might be TRBD1 (5 bases). The V gene's germline CDR1 is SGHTS and CDR2 YDEGEE. The length of the CDR3 is 13 residues. In nucleotides, the CDR3 is TGTGCCGGCAGCATTACACGGGACCAGCCCCAGCATTTT. Amino acids: CAGSITRDQPQHF.

The genes are TRBV3-1 (or the pseudogene TRBV3-2) and TRBJ2-7; D is uncertain. From germline, CDR1 is LGHDT and CDR2 YNNKEL (reference sequence). V lost 1 base to trimming and J lost 3 bases, with 10 bases between them. The CDR3 has 14 amino acids. DNA for the CDR3: TGTGCCAGCAGCCAAGTCTCTGCTAACTACGAGCAGTACTTC. It encodes CASSQVSANYEQYF.

CDR3 loop: CASSIPRRVPGANVLTF. Written as DNA, the CDR3 is TGTGCCAGTAGTATCCCCCGGAGGGTCCCTGGGGCCAACGTCCTGACTTTC. This chain uses TRBV19 with TRBJ2-6; a possible D gene is TRBD2 (6 bases). The V gene lost 3 bases and the J gene lost 2 bases, with 14 bases spanning the gap. Germline V gene lookup returns CDR1 LNHDA and CDR2 SQIVND (reference sequence). This CDR3 comprises 17 residues.

The chain is built from TRBV15 and TRBJ2-7; 7 bases are shared with TRBD1. Germline loops: CDR1 LNHNV, CDR2 YYDKDF (reference sequence). Trimming removed 0 bases from V and 1 base from J; junction bases left unmatched: 3. The CDR3 totals 15 residues. The CDR3 DNA reads as TGTGCCACCAGCAGAGATCGGACAGGTTCCTACGAGCAGTACTTC. Protein: CATSRDRTGSYEQYF.

The V gene is TRBV5-1, the J gene TRBJ1-2, with 7 bases lining up with TRBD1. Germline CDR1 reads SGHRS; CDR2 reads YFSETQ. After removal of 0 bases from V and 6 bases from J, the junction contained 8 bases not matched to a gene. CDR3 size: 15 residues. The CDR3 sequence: CASSLGDSGGNGYTF. In DNA form, the CDR3 reads TGCGCCAGCAGCTTGGGGGACAGCGGAGGGAATGGCTACACCTTC.

This CDR3 is CASSPWRTSGYVGIDEQFF. The DNA of the CDR3 is TGTGCCAGCAGTCCCTGGAGGACTAGCGGATATGTAGGTATTGATGAGCAGTTCTTC. The chain uses TRBV28 and TRBJ2-1, with 10 bases aligning to TRBD2. After removal of 5 bases from V and 8 bases from J, the junction contained 21 bases not matched to a gene. The CDR3 has 19 amino acids. CDR1 MDHEN and CDR2 SYDVKM come from the germline V gene.

The chain joins TRBV6-5 to TRBJ2-4, with unresolved D. The V gene's germline CDR1 is MNHEY and CDR2 SVGAGI. V was cut by 2 bases and J by 6 bases, with 14 bases left in between. The CDR3 runs to 15 residues. CDR3 loop: CASSYGVDHGNIQYF. The CDR3 DNA sequence: TGTGCCAGCAGTTACGGGGTAGATCACGGAAACATTCAGTACTTC.